One T cell receptor (beta chain) is described in this entry. Trimming took 5 bases from V and 7 from J, leaving 18 bases between them. The CDR3 length is 15 residues. CDR1 is SGHTA and CDR2 is FQGNSA in the germline V gene. These data belong to a study of blood T cell repertoires in COVID-19. Assignment of participants to cohorts was predicated upon participant-reported clinical history. Measured with immunoSEQ multiplex PCR; TCRdb has only the in-frame clones, and not every one. The sample includes fewer than 250,000 clones, around 88% seen only once; the top ten take approximately 15%. The clonotype originates from a woman in her forties or fifties with acute COVID-19. V usage is TRBV7-2 and J usage is TRBJ1-5, with TRBD1 as a possible D gene (5 bases). The specimen sequenced was PBMCs or T cells enriched from blood (not recorded which). The CDR3 nucleotides read TGTGCCAGCAGCCCCCGTGTTGGGGGGGGACAGCCCCAGCATTTT. Translated, it gives CASSPRVGGGQPQHF.